The rows below give T cell receptor beta chains drawn from one sample of a study of T cell repertoires in cytomegalovirus infection. TCRdb analysed the reads with MiXCR anew, one entry per CDR3 protein. Of about 500,000 distinct CDR3 sequences in the sample, about 33% were seen once. The antigens of these receptors remain unknown. Material: cultured PBMCs, obtained from culture after CMV antigen stimulation. The origin of the receptors is a human donor in good health (CMV status not recorded). Some clones in this sample may be carry-over from other donors' samples. Each CDR3 is given with its conserved first and last residue. D genes are given only for firm matches. Clone size is given for some rows only: seen once, a few or many times, or a class if the clone is expanded.

J: TRBJ1-1
size: .
V: TRBV7-9
length: 13
D: .
DNA: TGTGCCAGCAGCTTCGGGGACAACACTGAAGCTTTCTTT
CDR3: CASSFGDNTEAFF

J: TRBJ1-5
size: .
V: TRBV7-8
length: 15
D: .
DNA: TGTGCCAGCAGCCCGGCCTTGGTCCTAGGGCAGCCCCAGCATTTT
CDR3: CASSPALVLGQPQHF

J: TRBJ2-6
size: .
V: TRBV7-2
length: 17
D: .
DNA: TGTGCCAGCAGCCCTAGGGGGGCAGGGGCTGGGGCCAACGTCCTGACTTTC
CDR3: CASSPRGAGAGANVLTF

J: TRBJ2-2
size: .
V: TRBV24-1
length: 16
D: .
DNA: TGTGCCACCAGTGATTTGCGGGGGCACGGCACCGGGGAGCTGTTTTTT
CDR3: CATSDLRGHGTGELFF

J: TRBJ1-4
size: .
V: TRBV4-3
length: 16
D: .
DNA: TGCGCCAGCAGCCAAGATGGTGGGCAGGGTTATGAAAAACTGTTTTTT
CDR3: CASSQDGGQGYEKLFF

J: TRBJ2-1
size: .
V: TRBV6-5
length: 17
D: TRBD1
DNA: TGTGCCAGCAGTTACCCAAATACAGGGGGCAGGAGGAATGAGCAGTTCTTC
CDR3: CASSYPNTGGRRNEQFF

J: TRBJ2-3
size: .
V: TRBV7-8
length: 17
D: TRBD2
DNA: TGTGCCAGCACCCCGGGGTTTGGCGGGAGCGGTCGTTTCTGGCAGTATTTT
CDR3: CASTPGFGGSGRFWQYF

J: TRBJ1-5
size: .
V: TRBV6-2/TRBV6-3
length: 16
D: .
DNA: TGTGCCAGCAGTTACTCTTCCAGGCTGAGGAATCAGCCCCAGCATTTT
CDR3: CASSYSSRLRNQPQHF

J: TRBJ2-5
size: .
V: TRBV7-8
length: 16
D: TRBD2
DNA: TGTGCCAGCAGCTTCTCGGGCCTAGCGGGACGCGAGACCCAGTACTTC
CDR3: CASSFSGLAGRETQYF

J: TRBJ2-1
size: .
V: TRBV27
length: 16
D: TRBD2
DNA: TGTGCCAGTGGACTAGCGGGAGGGGCATCCTACAATGAGCAGTTCTTC
CDR3: CASGLAGGASYNEQFF

J: TRBJ2-7
size: few
V: TRBV4-1
length: 17
D: .
DNA: TGCGCCAGCAGCCAAGAAATGGACGTGGGACCAGGCCACGAGCAGTACTTC
CDR3: CASSQEMDVGPGHEQYF

J: TRBJ2-5
size: .
V: TRBV4-3
length: 14
D: .
DNA: TGCGCCAGCAGCCAGCGAGGGGGGATGGAGACCCAGTACTTC
CDR3: CASSQRGGMETQYF

J: TRBJ1-1
size: .
V: TRBV6-1
length: 15
D: TRBD1
DNA: TGTGCCAGCAGTACCCCGGGACAGGTGAACACTGAAGCTTTCTTT
CDR3: CASSTPGQVNTEAFF

J: TRBJ2-3
size: .
V: TRBV9
length: 16
D: .
DNA: TGTGCCAGCAGCGTAGGTCTAGCGCTGATAACAGATACGCAGTATTTT
CDR3: CASSVGLALITDTQYF

J: TRBJ1-2
size: many
V: TRBV6-1
length: 13
D: .
DNA: TGTGCCAGCAGTGAAACAGCGTACTATGGCTACACCTTC
CDR3: CASSETAYYGYTF

J: TRBJ2-3
size: .
V: TRBV14
length: 17
D: .
DNA: TGTGCCAGCAGCCACGACGACAACAACTCTAGCACAGATACGCAGTATTTT
CDR3: CASSHDDNNSSTDTQYF

J: TRBJ2-7
size: few
V: TRBV11-2
length: 16
D: TRBD2
DNA: TGTGCCAGCAGCTTGCGGCTAGCGGGAGGGGCCTACGAGCAGTACTTC
CDR3: CASSLRLAGGAYEQYF

J: TRBJ1-1
size: many
V: TRBV24-1
length: 13
D: .
DNA: TGTGCCACCAGTGATTCAACTGACACTGAAGCTTTCTTT
CDR3: CATSDSTDTEAFF

J: TRBJ1-6
size: many
V: TRBV7-8
length: 14
D: TRBD1
DNA: TGTGCCAGCAGTTTACCCCGGGACAGGGCCCCCCTCCACTTT
CDR3: CASSLPRDRAPLHF

J: TRBJ1-3
size: .
V: TRBV15
length: 17
D: .
DNA: TGTGCCACCAGCAGTACCTTGGACGTCATTTCTGGAAACACCATATATTTT
CDR3: CATSSTLDVISGNTIYF

J: TRBJ1-5
size: .
V: TRBV12-3/TRBV12-4
length: 17
D: TRBD1
DNA: TGTGCCAGCAAGGGCCGAAAGACAGGGTTCGAGAATCAGCCCCAGCATTTT
CDR3: CASKGRKTGFENQPQHF

J: TRBJ2-1
size: .
V: TRBV11-2
length: 14
D: .
DNA: TGTGCCAGCAGCAGATACGGGACCCACAATGAGCAGTTCTTC
CDR3: CASSRYGTHNEQFF

J: TRBJ2-3
size: .
V: TRBV4-3
length: 15
D: TRBD2
DNA: TGCGCCAGCAGTAAGCAGAGCGGGACCACAGATACGCAGTATTTT
CDR3: CASSKQSGTTDTQYF

J: TRBJ1-1
size: .
V: TRBV5-4
length: 13
D: .
DNA: TGTGCCAGCAGCGCTTTTGTTGGCACTGAAGCTTTCTTT
CDR3: CASSAFVGTEAFF

J: TRBJ2-2
size: .
V: TRBV6-2/TRBV6-3
length: 16
D: TRBD2
DNA: TGTGCCAGCAGTTACGGGGTAGCGGGAGGCACCGGGGAGCTGTTTTTT
CDR3: CASSYGVAGGTGELFF

J: TRBJ2-1
size: many
V: TRBV7-2
length: 12
D: .
DNA: TGTGCCAGCAGCTTAGTGGGAGCTGAGCAGTTCTTC
CDR3: CASSLVGAEQFF

J: TRBJ2-2
size: .
V: TRBV4-3
length: 17
D: TRBD2
DNA: TGCGCCAGCAGTCAAGAATTAGCGGGAGGACGCACCGGGGAGCTGTTTTTT
CDR3: CASSQELAGGRTGELFF

J: TRBJ2-7
size: few
V: TRBV2
length: 17
D: .
DNA: TGTGCCAGCAGTGCCCCTCTAGGGACCAGGGTCTCTTACGAGCAGTACTTC
CDR3: CASSAPLGTRVSYEQYF

J: TRBJ2-1
size: .
V: TRBV6-2/TRBV6-3
length: 16
D: .
DNA: TGTGCCAGCAGTTACTCGACCATACTAGAGGGCGGTGAGCAGTTCTTC
CDR3: CASSYSTILEGGEQFF

J: TRBJ2-3
size: .
V: TRBV12-5
length: 14
D: .
DNA: TGTGCTAGTGGAACCAGGGAGACCACATCTACGCAGTATTTT
CDR3: CASGTRETTSTQYF

J: TRBJ2-5
size: .
V: TRBV27
length: 14
D: TRBD1
DNA: TGTGCCAGCAGCCTAGGGACAGTTCGAGAGACCCAGTACTTC
CDR3: CASSLGTVRETQYF

J: TRBJ2-5
size: few
V: TRBV27
length: 13
D: .
DNA: TGTGCCAGCAGTTTATCGTACCAAGAGACCCAGTACTTC
CDR3: CASSLSYQETQYF

J: TRBJ2-1
size: .
V: TRBV6-2/TRBV6-3
length: 13
D: TRBD2
DNA: TGTGCCAGCAGTTTAGGACTAGCGGCTGAGCAGTTCTTC
CDR3: CASSLGLAAEQFF

J: TRBJ1-5
size: few
V: TRBV7-2
length: 13
D: .
DNA: TGTGCCAGCAGCACCCGACCCTATCAGCCCCAGCATTTT
CDR3: CASSTRPYQPQHF

J: TRBJ1-1
size: .
V: TRBV5-8
length: 15
D: .
DNA: TGTGCCAGCAGCTCCCCGGCACTGGAGAACACTGAAGCTTTCTTT
CDR3: CASSSPALENTEAFF

J: TRBJ2-3
size: .
V: TRBV6-6
length: 15
D: .
DNA: TGTGCCAGCAGTTACGTCGGCGGGAGCACAGATACGCAGTATTTT
CDR3: CASSYVGGSTDTQYF

J: TRBJ2-1
size: .
V: TRBV12-5
length: 14
D: .
DNA: TGTGCTAGTGGTCCCCAGGCGGGAAGTAATGAGCAGTTCTTC
CDR3: CASGPQAGSNEQFF

J: TRBJ2-1
size: .
V: TRBV29-1
length: 14
D: TRBD1
DNA: TGCAGCGTCGAGGTGGCGGACAGGTCCTATGAGCAGTTCTTC
CDR3: CSVEVADRSYEQFF

J: TRBJ2-1
size: once
V: TRBV5-4
length: 15
D: TRBD2
DNA: TGTGCCAGCAGCCCAGGGGCGGGAGGGCCCTCCGAGCAGTTCTTC
CDR3: CASSPGAGGPSEQFF

J: TRBJ2-3
size: .
V: TRBV6-8
length: 15
D: .
DNA: TGTGCCAGCAGAATTGAACCAGATTATTCTGTAAGAGAGTATTTT
CDR3: CASRIEPDYSVREYF

J: TRBJ2-7
size: few
V: TRBV4-3
length: 14
D: TRBD2
DNA: TGCGCCAGCAGTCCCGCTAGCGGGAGTTACGAGCAGTACTTC
CDR3: CASSPASGSYEQYF

J: TRBJ2-2
size: .
V: TRBV4-1
length: 13
D: .
DNA: TGCGCCAGCAGCCAAACAGGTTACGGGGAGCTGTTTTTT
CDR3: CASSQTGYGELFF

J: TRBJ1-5
size: .
V: TRBV5-6
length: 14
D: .
DNA: TGTGCCAGCAGCTTGCGTCGGACGCCAAGGCCCCAGCATTTT
CDR3: CASSLRRTPRPQHF

J: TRBJ2-1
size: .
V: TRBV4-3
length: 14
D: TRBD1
DNA: TGCGCCAGCAGCCAAGGCTTCAGGGGGAATGAGCAGTGCTTC
CDR3: CASSQGFRGNEQCF

J: TRBJ1-5
size: .
V: TRBV30
length: 13
D: .
DNA: TGTGCCTGGAGTGGGGGTAGCAATCAGCCCCAGCATTTT
CDR3: CAWSGGSNQPQHF

J: TRBJ2-2
size: .
V: TRBV6-2/TRBV6-3
length: 15
D: .
DNA: TGTGCCAGCAGTAAACCGGGACGGAACACCGGGGAGCTGTTTTTT
CDR3: CASSKPGRNTGELFF

J: TRBJ1-6
size: many
V: TRBV12-3/TRBV12-4
length: 16
D: TRBD1
DNA: TGTGCCAGCAGCCCCCGGGACAGGGACGTCAATTCACCCCTCCACTTT
CDR3: CASSPRDRDVNSPLHF

J: TRBJ1-2
size: once
V: TRBV2
length: 13
D: .
DNA: TGTGCCGAAAAGGGGGGGAACTACTATGGCTACACCTTC
CDR3: CAEKGGNYYGYTF

J: TRBJ1-4
size: many
V: TRBV7-2
length: 16
D: .
DNA: TGTGCCAGCAGCCCACGAGGGACGGGCCTTAATGAAAAACTGTTTTTT
CDR3: CASSPRGTGLNEKLFF

J: TRBJ2-3
size: once
V: TRBV18
length: 14
D: .
DNA: TGTGCCAGCTCACCACTAGCGAGCACAGATACGCAGTATTTT
CDR3: CASSPLASTDTQYF

J: TRBJ1-5
size: many
V: TRBV7-2
length: 17
D: TRBD1
DNA: TGTGCCAGCAGCTCCGGGACAGGGACATATAGCAATCAGCCCCAGCATTTT
CDR3: CASSSGTGTYSNQPQHF

J: TRBJ1-1
size: .
V: TRBV6-1
length: 16
D: TRBD1
DNA: TGTGCCAGCAGAAACCCCGGGACAGGGGGTAACACTGAAGCTTTCTTT
CDR3: CASRNPGTGGNTEAFF

J: TRBJ2-2
size: .
V: TRBV12-5
length: 13
D: .
DNA: TGTGCTAGTGGTTTGGTGAACACCGGGGAGCTGTTTTTT
CDR3: CASGLVNTGELFF

J: TRBJ2-7
size: few
V: TRBV2
length: 11
D: .
DNA: TGTGCCAGCGCCGCGGGCAACGAGCAGTACTTC
CDR3: CASAAGNEQYF

J: TRBJ2-1
size: .
V: TRBV4-1
length: 15
D: TRBD2
DNA: TGCGCCAGCAGCCTTGGACTAGCGCGCAACAATGAGCAGTTCTTC
CDR3: CASSLGLARNNEQFF